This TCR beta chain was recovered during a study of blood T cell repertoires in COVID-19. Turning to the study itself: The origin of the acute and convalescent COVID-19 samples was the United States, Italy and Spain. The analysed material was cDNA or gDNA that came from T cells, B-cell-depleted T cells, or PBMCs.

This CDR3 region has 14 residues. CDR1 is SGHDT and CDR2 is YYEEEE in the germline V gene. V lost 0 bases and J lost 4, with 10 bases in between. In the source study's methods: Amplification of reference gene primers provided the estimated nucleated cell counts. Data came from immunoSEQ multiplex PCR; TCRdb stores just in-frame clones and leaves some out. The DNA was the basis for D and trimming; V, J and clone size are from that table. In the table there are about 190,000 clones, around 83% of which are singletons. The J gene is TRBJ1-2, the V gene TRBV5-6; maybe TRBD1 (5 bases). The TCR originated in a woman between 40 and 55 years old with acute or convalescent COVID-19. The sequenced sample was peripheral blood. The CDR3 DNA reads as TGTGCCAGCAGCTTGGAGACAGACTCCTATGGCTACACCTTC. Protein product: CASSLETDSYGYTF.